This passage covers 20 T cell receptor delta chains from one sample sequenced in a study of γδ T cells in repeated Plasmodium falciparum infection (dated by TCRdb to the early 2020s). Receptor libraries were prepared by multiplex PCR. Sequenced using an Illumina MiSeq. TCRdb processed the public reads again with the CATT caller, after which rows with matching DNA were combined. Counted in this sample were around 50,000 delta-chain clones; approximately 1.5% of them appeared once. Clones ranked in the top ten supply roughly 8.6% of the sample. For bulk TCR repertoire analysis, Vgamma9/Vdelta2+ and Vdelta2-negative gammadelta T cell populations were flow-sorted out of peripheral blood mononuclear cells. The sample was gamma-delta T cells from blood. The receptors stem from a pool of human donors (malaria-infected and uninfected, not separated).

In this sample, this clone turned up many times. For this DNA, TCRdb reports the protein of a much larger clone, which diverges at residue 11, most likely from a read error; the protein presented here is translated directly from the DNA. The chain uses TRDV1 and TRDJ1; TRDD3 is a possible D gene (5 bases). The germline gives CDR1 TSWWSYY, CDR2 QGS. The CDR3 length is 19 residues. V lost 2 bases to trimming and J lost 1 base, with 23 bases between them. This CDR3 reads CALGERITRGVPPTDKLIF. The CDR3, as DNA: TGTGCTCTTGGGGAAAGGATCACTAGGGGGGTACCGCCCACCGATAAACTCATCTTT.

In the case of this clone: It is likely a read error: a sequence one base away is far more abundant. The same CDR3 also results from other DNA sequences found in this sample. Here the V gene is TRDV3, but the J gene went uncalled; TRDD3 was called by the table and not checked on the DNA. This CDR3 comprises 16 residues. Germline V gene data show CDR1 as TVYSNPD and CDR2 as GDNSRS (reference sequence). CDR3 sequence: CASHPVLGDTPDKLIF. DNA for the CDR3: TGTGCCTCCCATCCTGTGTTGGGGGATACTCCCGATAAACTCATCTTC.

The table lists this clone with a few counts. The protein in TCRdb stems from a much larger clone and differs at residue 13 from this DNA's translation, likely a read error; here the protein is translated from the DNA. The V and J genes are TRDV1 and TRDJ1; D remains ambiguous. The CDR3 is 14 amino acids. Germline CDR1 is TSWWSYY and CDR2 is QGS. The CDR3 DNA reads TGTGCTCTTGGGAGGAACATCAGGACCGATAAACTCACCTTT. This sequence encodes CALGRNIRTDKLTF.

On this clone: This likely traces to a read error, being one base from a far larger clone. This same CDR3 is encoded by further DNA sequences in the sample. The rearrangement joins TRDV3 to TRDJ1; 8 bases are a match to TRDD3. The CDR3 runs to 14 residues. Germline CDR1 TVYSNPD, CDR2 GDNSRS (reference sequence). J lost 2 bases, V lost 3 bases, and 8 bases had no gene match. The CDR3 region is CAFLGDRKTDKLIF. DNA of the CDR3: TGTGCCTTCTTGGGGGATCGGAAGACCGATAAACTCATCTTT.

In its sample, this clone was seen a few times. The TCRdb record carries a much larger clone's protein, which differs from this DNA's translation at residue 16; a read error is the likely cause, and the protein listed here is the DNA translation. J is TRDJ1 and V is TRDV2; TRDD3 aligns across 8 bases. TCRdb leaves out the J gene; it was filled in here by matching the DNA to germline. The V segment lost 0 bases and the J segment 1 base; nucleotides outside the gene matches: 24. CDR1 is GEAIGNYY and CDR2 is EKD in the germline V gene. The CDR3 has 22 amino acids. CDR3 nucleotides: TGTGCCTGTGACACCGACGAAGGAAGTCAGAGTACTGGGGGGGCCTGCACCGATAAACTCATCTTT. Amino acid sequence: CACDTDEGSQSTGGACTDKLIF.

A few counts support this clone. A read error may account for a junction end that differs from germline. J is TRDJ1 and V is TRDV1; D perhaps matches TRDD3 (6 bases). The V gene's germline CDR1 is TSWWSYY and CDR2 QGS. The CDR3 runs to 17 residues. This chain's CDR3 is CALLGRRILGYTDKLTF. The CDR3 DNA reads TGTGCTCTTTTAGGTCGGAGGATACTGGGCTACACCGATAAACTCACCTTT.

A few counts support this clone. With a far larger clone one base away, a read error is the likely cause. Other DNA sequences in the sample encode the same CDR3. The chain links TRDV1 to TRDJ1, with 12 bases that match TRDD3. Because TCRdb records no J gene, it was assigned here through a match of the DNA to germline. Germline V CDR1 and CDR2: TSWWSYY, QGS. This CDR3 spans 23 amino acids. The ends lost 3 bases at V and 0 bases at J; junction bases unmatched: 23. CDR3 region: CALGEPAKSRMNWGIPYTDKLIF. CDR3 in DNA: TGTGCTCTTGGGGAGCCGGCTAAAAGCAGAATGAACTGGGGGATACCGTACACCGATAAACTCATCTTT.

To note about this clone: This DNA's translation and the protein TCRdb lists, from a much larger clone, do not match at residue 7, likely due to a read error; the protein shown is translated from the DNA. The chain uses TRDV1 and TRDJ1, with a weak D call TRDD3 (6 bases). The CDR3 runs to 22 residues. Trimming left V 3 bases short and J 2 bases short, with 34 bases between. The V gene's germline CDR1 is TSWWSYY and CDR2 QGS. CDR3 sequence: CALGDHYYFFHWAALRTDKLIF. The DNA of the CDR3 is TGTGCTCTTGGGGACCATTACTACTTCTTTCACTGGGCCGCCCTCCGTACCGATAAACTCATCTTT.

This clone was detected a few times. A far larger clone is one base from this, pointing to a likely read error. Other DNA variants within this sample encode the same CDR3. The J gene was not called, though the V gene is TRDV1; the table's TRDD3 call for D was not verified on the DNA. The CDR3 runs 20 residues. CDR1 is TSWWSYY and CDR2 is QGS in the germline V gene. The CDR3 nucleotides read TGTGCTCTTGGGGACCCACAATCTTCCTACCCTCACCCGTACACCGATAAACTCATTTTT. As protein: CALGDPQSSYPHPYTDKLIF.

In regard to this clone: A far larger clone is off by one base, so a read error is likely. Other DNA sequences in this specimen translate into the identical CDR3. This rearrangement joins TRDV1 to TRDJ1, with 7 bases lining up with TRDD2. In the absence of a J gene in TCRdb, the DNA was matched to germline to assign it here. The CDR3 sequence is 21 residues long. Germline assignment: CDR1 TSWWSYY and CDR2 QGS. In DNA form, the CDR3 reads TGTGCCCTTGGGGACCTTACCTTCCTCCCAATACCTATCCACCGCTACGATAAACTCATCTTT. Translating gives CALGDLTFLPIPIHRYDKLIF.

This clone was seen more than once but under ten times. A read error may be the cause here, since a much bigger clone is one base away. The genes are TRDV1 and TRDJ1, with 7 nucleotides matching TRDD3. The J gene, not given by TCRdb, was assigned here from a germline match of the nucleotide sequence. The junction had 30 bases not matched to a gene; V was cut back by 2 bases and J by 9 bases. The germline gives CDR1 TSWWSYY, CDR2 QGS. The CDR3 covers 21 residues. The CDR3 sequence: CALGEIGLNTLTGGCSDELIF. The CDR3 DNA sequence: TGTGCTCTTGGGGAAATTGGCCTAAATACCCTTACCGGGGGATGTTCCGACGAACTCATCTTT.

This clone has only a few counts. TCRdb's protein for this DNA is that of a much larger clone and differs from the translation at residue 18, likely a read error; the protein shown is the DNA translation. V is TRDV1 and J is TRDJ1; either TRDD2 or TRDD3 may supply D (7 bases each). TCRdb is silent on the J gene; assignment here came from matching the DNA to germline. Trimming shortened V by 5 bases and J by 1 base, and 41 bases separated the two germline ends. This CDR3 region has 24 residues. Per germline, CDR1 TSWWSYY and CDR2 QGS. CDR3 in DNA: TGTGCTCTTGGGCCAATTGGGGGCATTTCCTACGAGTCTGACGGCGGGGGATCCACCGATAAACTCATCTTT. It translates to CALGPIGGISYESDGGGSTDKLIF.

Concerning this clone itself: Translating this DNA gives a protein that differs at residue 10 from the TCRdb one, which belongs to a much larger clone; a read error is likely, and the protein shown is this translation. The V and J genes are TRDV2 and TRDJ1, with 10 bases fitting TRDD3. TCRdb is silent on the J gene; assignment here came from matching the DNA to germline. CDR1 and CDR2 (germline): GEAIGNYY, EKD. Trimming at V came to 0 bases and at J to 3 bases, leaving 6 bases not matched to a gene. The CDR3 is made up of 16 amino acids. The CDR3 nucleotides are TGTGCCTGTGACACCCTTACTGGGGGATCCCCCGATAAACTCATCTTT. This codes for CACDTLTGGSPDKLIF.

This clone was recorded at least ten times. The chain has TRDV1 and TRDJ1, with D maybe TRDD3 (6 bases). Looked up from germline, CDR1 is TSWWSYY and CDR2 is QGS. V dropped 4 bases and J dropped 0 bases, with 48 bases sitting between them. The CDR3 covers 27 residues. The CDR3: CALGGGPRKYLYWAYLARGGYTDKLIF. CDR3 in DNA: TGTGCTCTTGGGGGAGGTCCCAGAAAATACCTATACTGGGCCTACCTTGCGAGGGGCGGTTACACCGATAAACTCATCTTT.

Details on this clone: This DNA's translation and the protein TCRdb lists, from a much larger clone, do not match at residue 8, likely due to a read error; the protein shown is translated from the DNA. The chain employs TRDV1 and TRDJ1; the match to TRDD3 covers 13 bases. The J gene, not given by TCRdb, was assigned here from a germline match of the nucleotide sequence. The CDR3 loop spans 27 amino acids. Germline trimming cut 6 bases from V and 0 bases from J; bases unmatched to any gene: 37. Germline V gene sequence: CDR1 TSWWSYY, CDR2 QGS. The CDR3 is CALGEKERVPNPAYWGIRSKYTDKLIF. The CDR3 coding sequence is TGTGCTCTTGGCGAAAAAGAAAGAGTCCCTAATCCCGCGTACTGGGGGATACGGTCCAAGTACACCGATAAACTCATCTTT.

With respect to this clone: A far larger clone is just one base off, so this is likely a read error. Different DNA sequences within this sample yield the same CDR3. This chain joins TRDV1 and TRDJ1, with 13 nucleotides matching TRDD3. The germline V gene encodes CDR1 TSWWSYY and CDR2 QGS. The CDR3 totals 23 residues. CDR3 region: CALGDTLFPLLGDTGPHADKLIF. The CDR3 nucleotides are TGTGCTCTTGGGGACACCCTATTTCCTTTACTGGGGGATACGGGTCCTCACGCCGACAAACTCATCTTT.

Comment on this clone: TCRdb's protein for this DNA is that of a much larger clone and differs from the translation at residue 11, likely a read error; the protein shown is the DNA translation. V is TRDV1 and J is TRDJ2, with TRDD3 identical over 11 bases. V lost 0 bases to trimming and J lost 3 bases; unmatched junction nucleotides: 6. The CDR3 runs to 18 residues. From germline, CDR1 is TSWWSYY and CDR2 QGS. DNA of the CDR3: TGTGCTCTTGGGGAACTCCAGCTGGGGGATACCCTGACAGCACAACTCTTCTTT. Protein product: CALGELQLGDTLTAQLFF.

Regarding this clone: The protein in TCRdb stems from a much larger clone and differs at residue 5 from this DNA's translation, likely a read error; here the protein is translated from the DNA. V gene TRDV1 combines with J gene TRDJ1, with D unclear. The J gene, left out of TCRdb, was set here by checking the DNA against germline. The CDR3 length is 15 residues. In germline, CDR1 is TSWWSYY, CDR2 QGS. V shed 4 bases and J shed 0 bases, with 12 bases lying between them. CDR3 sequence (DNA): TGTGCTCTTGGGGGACTTTTCGTGGACACCGATAAACTCATCTTT. This codes for CALGGLFVDTDKLIF.

A few counts support this clone. TCRdb's entry gives the protein of a much larger clone, which mismatches this DNA's translation at residue 7, likely from a read error; the protein reported here is translated from the DNA. V and J are TRDV1 and TRDJ1; 8 positions agree with TRDD3. Here the J gene was assigned by germline matching of the DNA, as TCRdb has none. CDR1 and CDR2 from the germline V gene are TSWWSYY and QGS. J lost 0 bases, V lost 3 bases, and 21 bases had no gene match. This CDR3 comprises 21 residues. The CDR3: CALGEVSLRFWGKLYTDKLIF. CDR3 sequence (DNA): TGTGCTCTTGGGGAGGTCTCCCTACGATTCTGGGGGAAACTGTACACCGATAAACTCATCTTT.

This clone was detected many times. The chain links TRDV3 to TRDJ1, with TRDD3 matching 12 bases. Germline V lookup: CDR1 TVYSNPD, CDR2 GDNSRS (reference sequence). The CDR3 has 16 amino acids. V shed 0 bases and J 3 bases; nucleotides not matched to a gene: 8. The CDR3 region has the DNA TGTGCCTTTAGTTTCCCTGCTGGGGGATACGCCGATAAACTCATCTTT. Encoded protein: CAFSFPAGGYADKLIF.